One and the same sample provided the 26 T cell receptor beta chains below, sequenced in a study of blood T cell repertoires in COVID-19. Using immunoSEQ multiplex PCR, the repertoire was profiled, and TCRdb retains in-frame clones only, with some absent. The sample includes about 190,000 clones, approximately 82% of them seen just once. The sequenced material came from PBMCs or T cells enriched from blood (not recorded which). These receptors all come from a woman in her forties or fifties who had recovered from COVID-19.

This clone was recorded many times. J is TRBJ2-2 and V is TRBV7-2, with 7 bases matching TRBD2. The CDR3 has 18 residues. V shed 2 bases and J 0 bases; nucleotides not matched to a gene: 9. Looked up from germline, CDR1 is SGHTA and CDR2 is FQGNSA. The chain's CDR3 is CASSLISAGPTNTGELFF. Written as DNA, the CDR3 is TGTGCCAGCAGCTTAATATCAGCGGGACCTACGAACACCGGGGAGCTGTTTTTT.

The rearrangement uses TRBV4-1 and TRBJ1-1; TRBD1 is a possible D gene (5 bases). The CDR3 runs 13 residues. The ends were cut back, 7 bases at V and 1 base at J, with 10 bases in the middle. The germline V gene has CDR1 MGHRA and CDR2 YSYEKL. The CDR3, as DNA: TGCGCCAGCACCCCCGGACAGAACACTGAAGCTTTCTTT. It yields the protein CASTPGQNTEAFF.

The gene calls are TRBV5-1 and TRBJ2-2; D is unresolved. Between the trimmed V and J ends, which lost 4 bases and 7 bases, there was a span of 23 bases. The CDR3 runs to 17 residues. Germline V CDR1 and CDR2: SGHRS, YFSETQ. Here the CDR3 reads CASSPSEIARLSGELFF. CDR3 coding DNA: TGCGCCAGCAGCCCCTCCGAAATAGCCCGGTTGAGCGGGGAGCTGTTTTTT. Based on the CDR3 plus reference TRBV5-1 and TRBJ2-2, the full variable domain is KAGVTQTPRYLIKTRGQQVTLSCSPISGHRSVSWYQQTPGQGLQFLFEYFSETQRNKGNFPGRFSGRQFSNSRSEMNVSTLELGDSALYLCASSPSEIARLSGELFFGEGSRLTVL.

This chain joins TRBV12-5 and TRBJ1-1; no clear D gene. CDR1 LGHNT and CDR2 FRNRAP come from the germline V gene. V was pared by 4 bases and J by 7 bases, with 7 bases between. This CDR3 is built from 11 residues. The CDR3 DNA is TGTGCTAGTGGTTCCAGGCGTGAAGCTTTCTTT. It is translated as CASGSRREAFF.

The V and J genes are TRBV18 and TRBJ2-7; D might be TRBD1 (6 bases). The germline gives CDR1 KGHSH, CDR2 LQKENI. Trimming pared 5 bases from V and 0 bases from J, leaving 11 bases between. The CDR3 covers 14 residues. The CDR3, as DNA: TGTGCCAGCTCAACCAGGACAGACTCCTACGAGCAGTACTTC. It specifies CASSTRTDSYEQYF.

The rearrangement links TRBV4-1 to TRBJ2-5, with D maybe TRBD1 (6 bases). Trimming pared 7 bases from V and 6 bases from J, leaving 15 bases between. This CDR3 is built from 13 residues. Germline CDR1 reads MGHRA; CDR2 reads YSYEKL. The CDR3 loop reads CASTSTGSKTQYF. The CDR3 DNA is TGCGCCAGCACCTCCACAGGGTCGAAGACCCAGTACTTC.

The rearrangement uses TRBV7-3 and TRBJ2-3, with D unclear. Between the trimmed V and J ends, which lost 6 bases and 6 bases, there was a span of 16 bases. The CDR3 totals 14 residues. Germline assignment: CDR1 SGHTA and CDR2 FQGTGA. The CDR3 sequence: CASSPTLESDTQYF. The CDR3 DNA follows: TGTGCCAGCAGTCCGACCCTAGAGTCGGATACGCAGTATTTT. The full variable domain, rest sourced from reference TRBV7-3 and TRBJ2-3, is GAGVSQTPSNKVTEKGKYVELRCDPISGHTALYWYRQSLGQGPEFLIYFQGTGAADDSGLPNDRFFAVRPEGSVSTLKIQRTERGDSAVYLCASSPTLESDTQYFGPGTRLTVL.

This clone was recorded only once. The chain links TRBV24-1 to TRBJ1-5; possible D gene TRBD1, 5 bases. CDR1 KGHDR and CDR2 SFDVKD come from the germline V gene. V lost 1 base and J 4 bases, leaving 7 bases between the germline ends. This CDR3 has 14 amino acids. The CDR3 DNA reads as TGTGCCACCAGTGATTTTGGGGCTAATCAGCCCCAGCATTTT. Amino acid sequence: CATSDFGANQPQHF.

V and J are TRBV20-1 and TRBJ2-6; TRBD2 might be the D (5 bases). The ends were cut back, 3 bases at V and 2 bases at J, with 8 bases in the middle. Germline CDR1 DFQATT, CDR2 SNEGSKA (reference sequence). The CDR3 contains 14 residues. The CDR3 coding sequence is TGCAGTGCTAGTGACGGGACTGGGGCCAACGTCCTGACTTTC. This codes for CSASDGTGANVLTF.

This clone was recorded once. The V call is TRBV6-1, the J call TRBJ2-3, with D possibly being TRBD2 (6 bases). Germline V lookup: CDR1 MNHNS, CDR2 SASEGT. The V and J ends lost 4 bases and 0 bases respectively, with 17 bases between them. The CDR3 covers 17 residues. CDR3 sequence: CASSVYPGRGSTDTQYF. In DNA form, the CDR3 reads TGTGCCAGCAGTGTGTACCCTGGGCGGGGTAGCACAGATACGCAGTATTTT.

The chain recombines TRBV9 with TRBJ1-6; D is undetermined. V dropped 0 bases and J dropped 0 bases, with 10 bases sitting between them. The CDR3 is made up of 17 amino acids. Germline CDR1 is SGDLS and CDR2 is YYNGEE. Here the CDR3 reads CASSVALRSSYNSPLHF. The CDR3 DNA reads TGTGCCAGCAGCGTAGCCCTAAGGAGCTCCTATAATTCACCCCTCCACTTT.

The J gene is TRBJ2-3, the V gene TRBV9; 7 positions match TRBD2. CDR1 and CDR2 from the germline V gene are SGDLS and YYNGEE. V dropped 4 bases and J dropped 5; count of bases not matched to a gene: 7. This CDR3 region has 14 residues. CDR3: CASSLRLAQDTQYF. The CDR3 nucleotides read TGTGCCAGCAGCTTGCGACTAGCTCAAGATACGCAGTATTTT. The variable domain in full, with the rest retrieved from reference TRBV9 and TRBJ2-3, is DSGVTQTPKHLITATGQRVTLRCSPRSGDLSVYWYQQSLDQGLQFLIQYYNGEERAKGNILERFSAQQFPDLHSELNLSSLELGDSALYFCASSLRLAQDTQYFGPGTRLTVL.

This chain links TRBV28 with TRBJ1-2, with TRBD1 identical over 8 bases. Unmatched junction bases numbered 10, after V lost 6 bases and J lost 4 bases. Germline values: CDR1 MDHEN, CDR2 SYDVKM. This CDR3 has 15 residues. CDR3 nucleotides: TGTGCCAGCAGACCAGCACTGGGACAGGTCTATGGCTACACCTTC. Translating it yields CASRPALGQVYGYTF.

V is TRBV11-2 and J is TRBJ2-7; TRBD1 matches at 9 bases. The trim removed 4 bases at V and 6 bases at J, leaving 4 bases unmatched. This CDR3 spans 13 amino acids. The germline V gene encodes CDR1 SGHAT and CDR2 FQNNGV. The DNA of the CDR3 is TGTGCCAGCAGCTCCGGGACAGGGCTCGAGCAGTACTTC. This codes for CASSSGTGLEQYF.

This clone was seen once. The chain joins TRBV11-3 to TRBJ2-5; 12 nucleotides match TRBD2. The CDR3 loop spans 14 amino acids. Germline V gives CDR1 SGHNT, CDR2 YENEEA. V trimming: 3 bases; J trimming: 4 bases; junction bases outside the gene matches: 0. The CDR3 reads CASSLGLAGETQYF. The CDR3 nucleotides are TGTGCCAGCAGCTTGGGACTAGCGGGAGAGACCCAGTACTTC.

The chain is built from TRBV18 and TRBJ1-2, with 7 bases lining up with TRBD1. Trimming removed 2 bases from V and 6 bases from J; junction bases left unmatched: 6. The CDR3 covers 14 residues. Per the germline V gene, CDR1 is KGHSH and CDR2 is LQKENI. The CDR3 spells CASSPTTGMDGYTF. CDR3 sequence (DNA): TGTGCCAGCTCACCAACGACAGGGATGGATGGCTACACCTTC.

This clone was counted a single time. This rearrangement joins TRBV7-3 to TRBJ1-1; the match to TRBD1 covers 7 bases. The CDR3 length is 16 residues. J gave up 4 bases and V 4 bases, and 12 bases lay outside the gene matches. From germline, CDR1 is SGHTA and CDR2 FQGTGA. CDR3 sequence: CASSSGGPLKGTEAFF. As DNA, the CDR3 is TGTGCCAGCAGCTCAGGGGGACCTCTCAAGGGCACTGAAGCTTTCTTT.

CDR3 in amino acids: CASSPGLVLAETQYF. Written as DNA, the CDR3 is TGTGCCAGTAGCCCGGGACTAGTGTTAGCAGAGACCCAGTACTTC. The chain carries TRBV19 and TRBJ2-5, with 8 positions matching TRBD2. Germline V gene data show CDR1 as LNHDA and CDR2 as SQIVND (reference sequence). The CDR3 is made up of 15 amino acids. V was pared by 6 bases and J by 4 bases, with 10 bases of the junction left unmatched.

The gene calls are TRBV6-2 or TRBV6-3 and TRBJ2-1; 10 positions agree with TRBD2. V gave up 5 bases and J gave up 4 bases; unmatched junction bases: 5. CDR3 length equals 15 residues. Germline V CDR1 and CDR2: MNHEY, SVGEGT. The chain's CDR3 is CASSGLAASYNEQFF. CDR3 bases: TGTGCCAGCAGTGGACTAGCGGCTTCTTACAATGAGCAGTTCTTC.

The chain recombines TRBV19 with TRBJ2-3; 10 bases match TRBD1. The CDR3 length is 15 residues. Germline V gene data show CDR1 as LNHDA and CDR2 as SQIVND (reference sequence). With V trimmed by 5 bases and J by 2 bases, 4 bases remained unmatched. The CDR3 DNA reads as TGTGCCAGTAGTGCGGGACAGGGGCACACAGATACGCAGTATTTT. It codes for CASSAGQGHTDTQYF. Combining the CDR3 with reference TRBV19 and TRBJ2-3 gives the whole variable domain DGGITQSPKYLFRKEGQNVTLSCEQNLNHDAMYWYRQDPGQGLRLIYYSQIVNDFQKGDIAEGYSVSREKKESFPLTVTSAQKNPTAFYLCASSAGQGHTDTQYFGPGTRLTVL.

The CDR3 DNA sequence: TGTGCCAGCAGCTTAGGGGCAGGGGGAGCGGGTCAGCCCCAGCATTTT. It specifies CASSLGAGGAGQPQHF. The chain joins TRBV7-9 to TRBJ1-5; the match to TRBD1 covers 7 bases. The CDR3 length is 16 residues. CDR1 and CDR2 (germline): SEHNR, FQNEAQ (reference sequence). Trimming removed 1 base from V and 6 bases from J; junction bases left unmatched: 9.

V gene TRBV7-8 combines with J gene TRBJ2-6, with D maybe TRBD2 (7 bases). V was trimmed by 1 base and J by 0 bases, leaving 16 bases between them. The CDR3 sequence is 19 residues long. In germline, CDR1 is SGHVS, CDR2 FQNEAQ. The CDR3 loop reads CASSLVPGGWGSGANVLTF. The CDR3 DNA follows: TGTGCCAGCAGCTTAGTCCCGGGGGGCTGGGGCTCTGGGGCCAACGTCCTGACTTTC. The full variable domain, with the rest looked up from reference TRBV7-8 and TRBJ2-6, is GAGVSQSPRYKVAKRGQDVALRCDPISGHVSLFWYQQALGQGPEFLTYFQNEAQLDKSGLPSDRFFAERPEGSVSTLKIQRTQQEDSAVYLCASSLVPGGWGSGANVLTFGAGSRLTVL.

J is TRBJ2-7 and V is TRBV19, with 9 bases matching TRBD1. Germline V CDR1 and CDR2: LNHDA, SQIVND (reference sequence). This CDR3 has 15 amino acids. V dropped 3 bases and J dropped 7; count of bases not matched to a gene: 10. CDR3 bases: TGTGCCAGTAGTATCGGGGACAGGGTTACGGGGGAGCAGTACTTC. It specifies CASSIGDRVTGEQYF.

The sample holds many counts of this clone. The rearrangement links TRBV28 to TRBJ2-7, with D possibly matching TRBD1 (6 bases). Germline V gene lookup returns CDR1 MDHEN and CDR2 SYDVKM. V lost 6 bases, J lost 1 base, and 13 bases lay in between. The CDR3 totals 14 residues. This CDR3 is CASRTGTLSYEQYF. The CDR3 DNA follows: TGTGCCAGCAGAACAGGGACACTTTCCTACGAGCAGTACTTC. Filled out from reference TRBV28 and TRBJ2-7, the complete variable domain reads DVKVTQSSRYLVKRTGEKVFLECVQDMDHENMFWYRQDPGLGLRLIYFSYDVKMKEKGDIPEGYSVSREKKERFSLILESASTNQTSMYLCASRTGTLSYEQYFGPGTRLTVT.

The rearrangement joins TRBV5-4 to TRBJ1-2; D is undetermined. The CDR3 loop spans 12 amino acids. Germline assignment: CDR1 SGHNT and CDR2 YYREEE (reference sequence). V lost 6 bases, J lost 3 bases, and 9 bases lay in between. The CDR3 here is CASTQEDYGYTF. DNA of the CDR3: TGTGCCAGCACCCAGGAGGACTATGGCTACACCTTC. The variable domain in full, with the rest retrieved from reference TRBV5-4 and TRBJ1-2, is ETGVTQSPTHLIKTRGQQVTLRCSSQSGHNTVSWYQQALGQGPQFIFQYYREEENGRGNFPPRFSGLQFPNYSSELNVNALELDDSALYLCASTQEDYGYTFGSGTRLTVV.

The chain couples TRBV12-5 to TRBJ1-4; 9 bases fit TRBD1. The CDR3 extends over 11 amino acids. V was clipped by 11 bases and J by 13 bases; unmatched bases: 8. Germline values: CDR1 LGHNT, CDR2 FRNRAP. This CDR3 reads CARDRECILFF. The CDR3 nucleotides are TGTGCTCGGGACAGGGAGTGTATACTGTTTTTT. The full variable domain, completed using reference TRBV12-5 and TRBJ1-4, is DARVTQTPRHKVTEMGQEVTMRCQPILGHNTVFWYRQTMMQGLELLAYFRNRAPLDDSGMPKDRFSAEMPDATLATLKIQPSEPRDSAVYFCARDRECILFFGSGTQLSVL.